One sample yielded the 2 T cell receptor beta chains listed below, sequenced in a study of OX40 agonist ivuxolimab in advanced cancers. The library was built by means of the immunoSEQ multiplex PCR assay. Here the immuneACCESS table is served through TCRdb, limited to in-frame sequences with V and J called. Missing clones are a known gap in these copies; in checked studies unresolved V genes cover under half, and the rest lacks a known reason. Within this sample are 48,000 or so clones, with about 87% of them counted one time only. Around 48% of the sample is held by the ten biggest clonotypes. The sequencing used CD4+ or CD8+ T cells sorted from blood, collected in a trial of the OX40 agonist ivuxolimab. Every receptor here comes from an adult with an advanced solid tumor such as melanoma, head and neck, liver or kidney cancer.

The rearrangement uses TRBV7-9 and TRBJ1-2; TRBD1 is a possible D gene (5 bases). V lost 1 base and J 2 bases, leaving 11 bases between the germline ends. CDR3 length: 15 amino acids. Germline CDR1 and CDR2: SEHNR and FQNEAQ (reference sequence). CDR3 in amino acids: CASSLVLTGNYGYTF. As DNA, the CDR3 is TGTGCCAGCAGCTTAGTTTTAACAGGCAACTATGGCTACACCTTC. Full variable domain (outside the CDR3, taken from reference TRBV7-9 and TRBJ1-2): DTGVSQNPRHKITKRGQNVTFRCDPISEHNRLYWYRQTLGQGPEFLTYFQNEAQLEKSRLLSDRFSAERPKGSFSTLEIQRTEQGDSAMYLCASSLVLTGNYGYTFGSGTRLTVV.

This chain connects TRBV9 to TRBJ1-5; no firm D call. The length of the CDR3 is 12 residues. Per the germline V gene, CDR1 is SGDLS and CDR2 is YYNGEE. Trimming took 4 bases from V and 4 from J, leaving 6 bases between them. CDR3 DNA: TGTGCCAGCAGCCAAACTAATCAGCCCCAGCATTTT. Its translation: CASSQTNQPQHF.